Reported below is one T cell receptor (beta chain). These data are taken from a study of blood T cell repertoires in COVID-19. At the level of the study: Sites across the United States, Italy and Spain contributed samples from acute and convalescent COVID-19. Nucleic acid was either cDNA or gDNA, and it came from T cells, B-cell-depleted T cells, or PBMCs.

CDR1 is SGDLS, CDR2 YYNGEE, per germline. V was clipped by 3 bases and J by 1 base, with 17 bases between them. The CDR3 contains 17 residues. Under the authors' procedure: Reference gene primer amplification in the assay estimated nucleated cell counts. Clones were sequenced by immunoSEQ multiplex PCR, and TCRdb holds only the in-frame ones, with some missing. That table supplies the V and J calls and clone size; D and trimming were determined from the DNA. The repertoire holds tens of thousands of clones, with about nine tenths as singletons. The rearrangement joins TRBV9 to TRBJ1-3, with D maybe TRBD1 (5 bases). This sequence was found in a man aged 25 to 40 with acute or convalescent COVID-19. Sequenced sample: peripheral blood. CDR3 sequence reads: CASSEGLYRVSGNTIYF. The CDR3 DNA follows: TGTGCCAGCAGCGAGGGGCTTTATAGGGTATCTGGAAACACCATATATTTT.